This record covers a single T cell receptor (beta chain). This clonotype was picked up many times. This clone's antigen is unknown. No base-level quality is on record; no much larger clone is a single base apart. The germline ends are 16 bases apart after V is trimmed by 6 bases and J by 4 bases. CDR1 and CDR2, looked up from the germline V gene (reference sequence), are DFQATT and SNEGSKA. The CDR3, cysteine through phenylalanine, is 13 amino acids long. The DNA shown is the 39-base CDR3, in frame from base 1. This entry is derived from a study of identical twins (dated by TCRdb to 2016 to 2017). About the full investigation: The study deep-sequenced TCR alpha and beta repertoires from monozygotic twins, unrelated adults of various ages and cord blood to test whether fetal clonotypes persist. To rule out contamination, replicate twin experiments were performed at different times with different library preparation protocols.

General conclusions and limits of the study: In monozygotic twins, out-of-frame TCR alpha sharing was systematically underestimated by recombination models, although the models agreed with sharing between unrelated individuals. In beta out-of-frame sequences, excess twin sharing was weaker, because having fewer shared sequences lowered the signal-to-noise ratio. Because the same donors could not be followed over many years, the conclusions relied on cross-sectional statistical analysis. Abundant cord blood beta clonotypes carried fewer insertions; young adult naive repertoires showed a weaker similar trend, while memory repertoires showed none. Invariant T cells such as MAIT and iNKT could partly confound zero-insertion analyses, although diverse VJ usage argued against such confounding for most clonotypes. Compared with coincidental sharing between unrelated individuals, out-of-frame TCR alpha sequences shared between twins showed an excess of sequences with low generation probability.

The method behind the library was 5' RACE. Reads for this sample came from an Illumina HiSeq 2000. A universal primer binding site was added through template switching, and the final cDNA carried a unique molecular identifier so that TCR cDNA molecules could be counted accurately. First-strand cDNA for TCR alpha and beta chains was synthesized from specific primers in the conserved constant-segment region. To control for contamination, each cDNA library was double barcoded with a SMART-Mk sample barcode plus Illumina barcodes. TruSeq adapter sequences, together with Illumina sample barcodes, were added in two successive PCR steps. Sequencing of the TCR alpha and beta cDNA libraries was done on the Illumina HiSeq platform using custom primers. For the original study's pipeline: MiGEC processed the raw reads to extract unique molecular identifiers, while MiXCR was used to determine the CDR3 positions. Recombination models were inferred per individual with the repgenHMM and IGoR tools using an EM algorithm. The tcR package in R was used for shared clonotype analysis, with sharing normalized by the product of cloneset sizes. Out-of-frame nonproductive sequences were analyzed to study raw recombination free of thymic and clonal selection effects. The raw public reads went through TCRdb reprocessing: fastp at Q25, MiXCR clone calling, in-frame beta chains kept. Rows with a matching CDR3 protein are joined into one entry that keeps the most common DNA and genes. TCRdb, not the original authors, processed these V and J calls. Within this sample are approximately 600,000 distinct CDR3 sequences, with 7.1% of them counted one time only. Of the sample, 1.6% falls within the top ten clones.

Every donor in the study was a healthy Caucasian. Three pairs of female monozygotic twins, all aged about 18 to 29 years, made up the twin cohort. The RNA used for TCR libraries was isolated from peripheral blood mononuclear cells. The data were also submitted as part of a second study, on yellow fever vaccine responses in identical twins. The second paper states: According to the authors, the vaccine-induced T cell response in identical twins seemed to be partly convergent and partly specific to each individual. The study precisely tracked vaccine-responding T cell clones in identical twins.

The V and J segments used are TRBV20-1 and TRBJ2-7; D gene: possibly TRBD2, on 6 matching bases. The sequenced sample was PBMCs. The receptor comes from a young woman in good health. The CDR3 reads as follows: CSAPEGLLYEQYF. The DNA sequence is given as TGCAGTGCCCCGGAGGGTTTACTATACGAGCAGTACTTC.